The clone carrying this T cell receptor (beta chain) was seen just once. This sample stems from a study of blood T cell repertoires in COVID-19. About the study: Specimens from acute and convalescent COVID-19 originated in the United States, Italy and Spain.

Germline V gives CDR1 SGHRS, CDR2 YFSETQ. V lost 4 bases and J lost 4; bases outside the gene matches: 6. The CDR3 runs 14 residues. Clones were sequenced by immunoSEQ multiplex PCR, and TCRdb holds only the in-frame ones, with some missing. The sample includes about 72,000 clones, 82% of them seen just once. Source material: peripheral blood. The receptor was isolated from a human donor in a cohort sampled during active COVID-19. The genes are TRBV5-1 and TRBJ1-1; 8 bases are shared with TRBD1. CDR3 coding DNA: TGCGCCAGCAGCCCAACAACAGGGGGCACTGAAGCTTTCTTT. Translated, it gives CASSPTTGGTEAFF.